This TCR beta chain was recorded in a study of shared clonotypes between healthy human individuals (dated by TCRdb to the early 2020s). About the investigation overall: The cohort comprised a couple of women and a few men aged 18 to 49 years. The study deeply sequenced blood TCR repertoires of about five healthy adults to estimate repertoire size and the extent of clonotype sharing between individuals. To increase sequencing depth and limit assay-specific biases, TCR repertoire library preparation and sequencing were carried out by different laboratories using diverse techniques. Per donor, leukapheresis produced somewhere between about 0.8 and 9.5 billion PBMCs. For each donor, CD4 naive and CD4 memory were each given three plates, CD8 naive was given two plates, and CD8 memory was given one plate. Here is what the overall study found, with its caveats: Naive subsets generally had larger estimated clonotype richness than memory subsets. Pairwise subsampling indicated that sequencing depth was expected to affect the degree of clonotype sharing among donors. The genetic and exposure-history diversity represented was limited by the small number of donors. Only blood was sampled, and tissue TCR repertoires likely differ from those in blood. Sharing across several donors was observed for around 4.8% of naive CD4, around 3.5% of naive CD8, roughly 2.4% of memory CD4, and about 0.38% of memory CD8 clonotypes. Incomplete sequencing was indicated by rarefaction of sorted-subset datasets, despite the large sequencing depth. Compared with non-shared clonotypes, the clonotypes found in all four sorted-subset donors had higher generation probabilities.

Points on this clone: Its antigen is currently not known. The record has no base qualities; no much larger clone is one base away.

At the junction V is shortened by 4 bases and J by 1 base; bases outside the gene matches: 2. From the cysteine through the phenylalanine, the CDR3 covers 16 amino acids. This entry keeps only the CDR3 DNA: 48 bases, framed from base 1. The germline V gene yields LGHNA for CDR1 and YSLEER for CDR2. TCR CDR3 regions were amplified from genomic DNA by multiplex PCR using the deep immunoSEQ assay. Extracted genomic DNA from each cell subset was distributed evenly across all wells of several immunoSEQ 96-well plates, and each plate was treated as a replicate. For sorted subsets, approximately 190 ng genomic DNA, equal to some 30,000 T cell genomes, was loaded into each replicate PCR. Purified libraries were quantified with a Qubit 3.0 fluorometer, sized on a Bioanalyzer 2100, and re-quantified with the KAPA Library Quantification kit. Every immunoSEQ 96-well plate was sequenced on a separate single-read 150-cycle Illumina NextSeq 550 flow cell. The source study handled its data this way. The immunoSEQ output contained only junctional sequences without quality scores, so filtering could not match that applied to full-length reads. Sequences were annotated with PyIR, a Python wrapper for IgBLAST v1.9, and V/J genes and CDR3 were assigned using IMGT germline references. Reads were filtered out if the reads had weak V/J assignments (E-value above 1e-6), no CDR3, stop codons, out-of-frame junctions, or ambiguous translated residues. V3J clonotypes were defined as sequences sharing an identical inferred V gene, J gene, and CDR3 amino acid sequence. Percentage overlap between repertoires was computed as shared unique clonotypes divided by the size of the smaller repertoire. RTK rarefaction, the Chao1 estimator, and Recon v2.1 estimates of unobserved clonotypes were used to assess repertoire richness. OLGA was used to compute generation probabilities for all TCRbeta clonotypes that the gDNA method yielded from several donors. Entries here come from immuneACCESS through TCRdb and include only in-frame sequences with V and J called. Some clones fail to appear in such tables; in the studies checked, an unresolved V gene covers under half of the shortfall, and the cause of the remainder is unknown. That table furnishes V, J and clone size, whereas the DNA furnished D and trimming. The sample includes around 1.6 million clones, with 95% to 99% observed a single time. The top ten clonotypes cover roughly 0.42% of the sample.

The donors were healthy, HIV-negative adults who had no recently reported acute infections or vaccinations. Every donor was a Caucasian adult living in Nashville, Tennessee, USA. CD4+ T cells were enriched through magnetic negative selection, after which naive cells were positively selected on CD45RA and the remaining negative fraction served as the memory subset. Blood was obtained by leukapheresis, after which PBMCs were separated by Ficoll-Histopaque density gradient centrifugation and cryopreserved in liquid nitrogen vapor phase. Purity and quantity of every magnetically sorted T cell population were checked by analytical flow cytometry. Genomic DNA was isolated from each sorted fraction and quantified by UV absorbance on a Nanodrop 2000c.

The sequenced material came from naive CD4+ T cells sorted from blood. The cell subset or site label here, explained by the study, means: CD45RA+ positively selected. The clonotype was recovered from a man aged 25-40 years in good health. The chain couples TRBV4-3 to TRBJ2-2; 11 junctional bases match TRBD2. The CDR3 protein sequence reads: CASSRGLAENTGELFF. The base sequence is TGCGCCAGCAGCCGGGGACTAGCGGAGAACACCGGGGAGCTGTTTTTT.